What follows are 9 T cell receptor beta chains derived from one specimen sequenced in a study of control samples from healthy donors and cancer patients. Assay: immunoSEQ multiplex PCR; the TCRdb copy retains only in-frame clones and omits some. Of approximately 160,000 clones listed, roughly 94% are singletons. The specimen sequenced was blood. The source is a woman aged 18 to 35 in good health.

The gene calls are TRBV3-1 (or the pseudogene TRBV3-2) and TRBJ1-3; weak D call: TRBD1 (6 bases). V lost 1 base and J 0 bases, leaving 10 bases between the germline ends. The CDR3 runs to 16 residues. Germline lookup yields CDR1 LGHDT and CDR2 YNNKEL (reference sequence). CDR3: CASSQGWGASGNTIYF. The CDR3 bases are TGTGCCAGCAGCCAAGGGTGGGGGGCCTCTGGAAACACCATATATTTT.

This chain connects TRBV3-1 (or the pseudogene TRBV3-2) to TRBJ2-5; the D is unclear. Trimming shortened V by 3 bases and J by 5 bases, and 10 bases separated the two germline ends. Germline assignment: CDR1 LGHDT and CDR2 YNNKEL (reference sequence). The CDR3 runs 13 residues. The chain's CDR3 is CASSQIDRETQYF. The CDR3 coding sequence is TGTGCCAGCAGCCAGATTGATAGGGAGACCCAGTACTTC.

The V and J genes are TRBV6-5 and TRBJ1-2; 9 bases fit TRBD1. Germline assignment: CDR1 MNHEY and CDR2 SVGAGI. The CDR3 covers 14 residues. J was trimmed by 7 bases and V by 5 bases; bases with no gene match: 8. The CDR3 is CASSPWTGEAGYTF. CDR3 bases: TGTGCCAGCAGTCCCTGGACAGGGGAGGCTGGCTACACCTTC.

This clone was detected once. The V gene is TRBV6-6, the J gene TRBJ2-7; TRBD2 aligns across 10 bases. V lost 4 bases and J lost 4; bases outside the gene matches: 7. From germline, CDR1 is MNHNY and CDR2 SVGAGI (reference sequence). The CDR3 contains 15 residues. For the CDR3, the DNA is TGTGCCAGCAGTTCGGGGAGCGGGAGGGTTTACGAGCAGTACTTC. Amino acids: CASSSGSGRVYEQYF.

The J gene is TRBJ1-3, the V gene TRBV19; unclear D gene. V shed 6 bases and J shed 3 bases, with 12 bases lying between them. Germline V CDR1 and CDR2: LNHDA, SQIVND (reference sequence). The CDR3 runs to 14 residues. CDR3 in amino acids: CASSRRFIGNTIYF. The DNA of the CDR3 is TGTGCCAGTAGCCGAAGGTTTATTGGAAACACCATATATTTT.

V usage is TRBV28 and J usage is TRBJ2-5; 10 nucleotides line up with TRBD2. Germline CDR1 is MDHEN and CDR2 is SYDVKM. The CDR3 is 19 residues long. V shed 5 bases, J shed 2 bases, and the junction held 17 bases outside the gene matches. In DNA form, the CDR3 reads TGTGCCAGCAGTCCCGTGGGGACTAGCGACCAGCTTATACAAGAGACCCAGTACTTC. The encoded protein is CASSPVGTSDQLIQETQYF.

The chain uses TRBV6-1 and TRBJ1-6; D uncertain. Trimming shortened V by 3 bases and J by 7 bases, and 10 bases separated the two germline ends. The CDR3 is 14 residues long. Per germline, CDR1 MNHNS and CDR2 SASEGT. In DNA, the CDR3 is TGTGCCAGCAGTGAGACCTTTGGGAATTCACCCCTCCACTTT. Its protein is CASSETFGNSPLHF.

The J gene is TRBJ1-2, the V gene TRBV18, with TRBD1 matching 12 bases. Germline CDR1 KGHSH, CDR2 LQKENI. J was trimmed by 4 bases and V by 5 bases; bases with no gene match: 5. This CDR3 has 15 residues. DNA for the CDR3: TGTGCCAGCTCATCCGGGACAGGGGGCGGCTATGGCTACACCTTC. Translated: CASSSGTGGGYGYTF.

This CDR3 reads CATRLSGQGNQPQHF. Here the CDR3 DNA reads TGTGCCACCCGACTTTCGGGACAGGGCAATCAGCCCCAGCATTTT. This chain links TRBV19 with TRBJ1-5, with TRBD1 matching 8 bases. The germline V gene has CDR1 LNHDA and CDR2 SQIVND (reference sequence). This CDR3 spans 15 amino acids. J gave up 2 bases and V 10 bases, and 10 bases lay outside the gene matches. Supplemented by reference TRBV19 and TRBJ1-5, the full variable domain reads DGGITQSPKYLFRKEGQNVTLSCEQNLNHDAMYWYRQDPGQGLRLIYYSQIVNDFQKGDIAEGYSVSREKKESFPLTVTSAQKNPTAFYLCATRLSGQGNQPQHFGDGTRLSIL.